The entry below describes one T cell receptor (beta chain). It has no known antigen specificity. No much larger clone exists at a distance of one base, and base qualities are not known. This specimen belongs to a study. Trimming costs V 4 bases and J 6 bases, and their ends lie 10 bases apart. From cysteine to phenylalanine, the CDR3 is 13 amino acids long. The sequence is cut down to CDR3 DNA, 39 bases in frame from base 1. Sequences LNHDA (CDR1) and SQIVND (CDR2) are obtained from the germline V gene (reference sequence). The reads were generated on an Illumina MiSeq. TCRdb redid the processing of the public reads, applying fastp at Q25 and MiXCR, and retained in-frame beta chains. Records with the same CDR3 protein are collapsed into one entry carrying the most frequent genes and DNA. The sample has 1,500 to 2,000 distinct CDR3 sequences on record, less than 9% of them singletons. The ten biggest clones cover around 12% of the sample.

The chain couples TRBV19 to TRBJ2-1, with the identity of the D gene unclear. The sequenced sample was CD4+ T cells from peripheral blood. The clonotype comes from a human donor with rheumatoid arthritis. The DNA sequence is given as TGTGCCAGTAGTACCGGATTCCTCAATGAGCAGTTCTTC. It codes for CASSTGFLNEQFF.